This T cell receptor beta chain was identified in a study of T cell responses to AZD1222 COVID-19 vaccine. Assay used: immunoSEQ multiplex PCR; TCRdb lists only in-frame clones, some missing. Here the sample spans roughly 140,000 clones, about 91% being singletons. V was cut by 1 base and J by 7 bases, with 5 bases left in between. CDR1 is MNHEY, CDR2 SVGEGT, per germline. CDR3 length: 13 residues. This clone was counted a single time. Specimen: peripheral blood, collected on day 0 of MenACWY control vaccination. The V call is TRBV6-2 or TRBV6-3, the J call TRBJ1-6, with D hard to call. The receptor comes from an adult in good health. The CDR3 nucleotides are TGTGCCAGCAGTTACTACGGGAATTCACCCCTCCACTTT. Translation: CASSYYGNSPLHF.